Reported below is one T cell receptor (beta chain). Its antigen is still unknown. V lost 0 bases to trimming and J lost 0 bases; unmatched junction nucleotides: 3. Germline CDR1 SGHRS, CDR2 YFSETQ. The CDR3 consists of 15 residues. Time point specified: persistent/refractory GD, antithyroid drugs over 5 years with positive TRAb. Generation of the TCR library employed RNA extracted from PBMCs. The record originates from a study of regulatory T cells in long-lasting Graves disease. Construction of TCR beta libraries relied on iRepertoire HTBI primers and on Arm-PCR targeting CDR3 regions. TCRdb processed the multiplex PCR reads anew with MiXCR; each CDR3 protein has one entry. The sample includes almost 350,000 distinct CDR3 sequences, about 19% of them seen just once. Overall study findings and caveats: Accuracy was perhaps lowered by the small sample size.

The sample was peripheral blood mononuclear cells (PBMCs), taken when the disease was refractory, from a patient treated with antithyroid drugs. This chain joins TRBV5-1 and TRBJ2-7; TRBD2 matches at 7 bases. This TCR was recovered from a female donor with Graves disease. As DNA, the CDR3 is TGCGCCAGCAGCTTGGCCGTAGCGGGCTCCTACGAGCAGTACTTC. Protein sequence: CASSLAVAGSYEQYF.